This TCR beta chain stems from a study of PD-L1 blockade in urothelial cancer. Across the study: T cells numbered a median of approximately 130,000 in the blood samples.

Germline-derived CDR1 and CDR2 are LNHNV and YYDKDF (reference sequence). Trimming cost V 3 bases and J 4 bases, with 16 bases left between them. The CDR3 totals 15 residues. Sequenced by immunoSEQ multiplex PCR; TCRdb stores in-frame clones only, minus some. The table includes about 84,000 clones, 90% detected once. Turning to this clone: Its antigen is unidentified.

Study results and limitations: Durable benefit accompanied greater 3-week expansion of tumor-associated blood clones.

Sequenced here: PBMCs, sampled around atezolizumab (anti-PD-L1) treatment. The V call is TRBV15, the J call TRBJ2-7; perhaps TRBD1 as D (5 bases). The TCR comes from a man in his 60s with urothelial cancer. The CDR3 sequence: CATSSVTTATYEQYF. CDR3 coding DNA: TGTGCCACCAGCAGCGTGACGACAGCTACATACGAGCAGTACTTC.